A selection of T cell receptor beta chains follows, all from one sample in a study of CD8 T cells in Susac syndrome. TCRdb redid the calling of the immunoSEQ multiplex PCR reads with MiXCR, one entry per CDR3 protein. The repertoire holds some 210,000 distinct CDR3 sequences, with 94% as singletons. The sequenced sample was CD4+ T cells from PBMCs. The origin of the receptors is a human donor with Susac syndrome. Each CDR3 is given with its conserved first and last residue. The order of the fields is D gene, J gene, V gene, clone size, CDR3 DNA, CDR3 protein. D genes are given only for firm matches. Only some rows state a clone size, as once, few, many or a class for expanded clones.

d_call: -
j_call: TRBJ2-7
v_call: TRBV7-2
clone_size: -
cdr3_nt: TGTGCCAGCAGCTTTACTACAGGGACCCTCTCCTACGAGCAGTACTTC
cdr3_aa: CASSFTTGTLSYEQYF

d_call: -
j_call: TRBJ2-2
v_call: TRBV12-3/TRBV12-4
clone_size: -
cdr3_nt: TGTGCCAGCAGTCGTTGGACTGGGAACACCGGGGAGCTGTTTTTT
cdr3_aa: CASSRWTGNTGELFF

d_call: -
j_call: TRBJ2-3
v_call: TRBV6-2/TRBV6-3
clone_size: -
cdr3_nt: TGTGCCAGCAGCCCCTTTGAGGCGCAGTATTTT
cdr3_aa: CASSPFEAQYF

d_call: TRBD1
j_call: TRBJ2-5
v_call: TRBV20-1
clone_size: once
cdr3_nt: TGCAGTGCTAGCCGGGACAGGGGTCCCCAAGAGACCCAGTACTTC
cdr3_aa: CSASRDRGPQETQYF

d_call: -
j_call: TRBJ2-3
v_call: TRBV5-1
clone_size: -
cdr3_nt: TGCGCCAGCAGCTTGGAGGGGCTTAATCCGCAGTATTTT
cdr3_aa: CASSLEGLNPQYF

d_call: -
j_call: TRBJ1-2
v_call: TRBV12-3/TRBV12-4
clone_size: few
cdr3_nt: TGTGCCAGCAGTCCCGGCTATGGCTACACCTTC
cdr3_aa: CASSPGYGYTF

d_call: TRBD1
j_call: TRBJ1-4
v_call: TRBV18
clone_size: -
cdr3_nt: TGTGCCAGCTCAGTGCGACAGGGGACAACTAATGAAAAACTGTTTTTT
cdr3_aa: CASSVRQGTTNEKLFF

d_call: -
j_call: TRBJ2-5
v_call: TRBV2
clone_size: -
cdr3_nt: TGTGCCAGCACCCTAGACGGTGAGACCCAGTACTTC
cdr3_aa: CASTLDGETQYF

d_call: TRBD1
j_call: TRBJ1-4
v_call: TRBV7-2
clone_size: -
cdr3_nt: TGTGCCAGCAGCTGGGGCACAGGGGGCGAGGGTGAAAAACTGTTTTTT
cdr3_aa: CASSWGTGGEGEKLFF

d_call: -
j_call: TRBJ1-2
v_call: TRBV5-8
clone_size: few
cdr3_nt: TGTGCCAGCAGCCCCGGGACGTCCTATGGCTACACCTTC
cdr3_aa: CASSPGTSYGYTF

d_call: TRBD2
j_call: TRBJ2-5
v_call: TRBV30
clone_size: -
cdr3_nt: TGTGCCTGGAGTGTACCGGGGGGGCTCGCAGAGACCCAGTACTTC
cdr3_aa: CAWSVPGGLAETQYF

d_call: -
j_call: TRBJ2-7
v_call: TRBV29-1
clone_size: -
cdr3_nt: TGCAGCGTTGAATTCTTGGGAGCCCAGTACTTC
cdr3_aa: CSVEFLGAQYF

d_call: -
j_call: TRBJ2-5
v_call: TRBV19
clone_size: -
cdr3_nt: TGTGCCAGTAGTCCGATTCAGGGACAAGAGACCCAGTACTTC
cdr3_aa: CASSPIQGQETQYF

d_call: -
j_call: TRBJ2-5
v_call: TRBV19
clone_size: -
cdr3_nt: TGTGCCAGTAGATCGACAGGTTCTAAAGAGACCCAGTACTTC
cdr3_aa: CASRSTGSKETQYF

d_call: TRBD2
j_call: TRBJ2-2
v_call: TRBV12-3/TRBV12-4
clone_size: -
cdr3_nt: TGTGCCAGCCGTGTCCGGGGGGGGATCACCGGGGAGCTGTTTTTT
cdr3_aa: CASRVRGGITGELFF

d_call: -
j_call: TRBJ1-1
v_call: TRBV6-2/TRBV6-3
clone_size: once
cdr3_nt: TGTGCCAGCAGTTACTCTAGGGTTGGTGAAGCTTTCTTT
cdr3_aa: CASSYSRVGEAFF

d_call: -
j_call: TRBJ2-5
v_call: TRBV7-2
clone_size: -
cdr3_nt: TGTGCCAGCAGCTTATATTCAGATCAAGAGACCCAGTACTTC
cdr3_aa: CASSLYSDQETQYF

d_call: -
j_call: TRBJ2-5
v_call: TRBV7-2
clone_size: -
cdr3_nt: TGTGCCAGCAGCTTATCGATCGGGGCGGGCGGTCGAGAGACCCAGTACTTC
cdr3_aa: CASSLSIGAGGRETQYF

d_call: TRBD2
j_call: TRBJ2-7
v_call: TRBV5-4
clone_size: -
cdr3_nt: TGTGCCAGCAGCTTGCTGAAAGCTAGCGGGGGGTTTGGCTACGAGCAGTACTTC
cdr3_aa: CASSLLKASGGFGYEQYF

d_call: -
j_call: TRBJ2-7
v_call: TRBV11-3
clone_size: -
cdr3_nt: TGTGCCAGTGCTGAGGAGTCCTACGAGCAGTACTTC
cdr3_aa: CASAEESYEQYF

d_call: -
j_call: TRBJ1-3
v_call: TRBV4-2
clone_size: -
cdr3_nt: TGTGCCAGCAGCCAAGGTCGAGACTTTGCCATATATTTT
cdr3_aa: CASSQGRDFAIYF

d_call: -
j_call: TRBJ1-1
v_call: TRBV7-9
clone_size: -
cdr3_nt: TGTGCCAGCAGCCTTGATCGGGACATACGGATTGAAGCTTTCTTT
cdr3_aa: CASSLDRDIRIEAFF

d_call: TRBD1
j_call: TRBJ2-3
v_call: TRBV20-1
clone_size: -
cdr3_nt: TGCAGTGCTAGGGGACAGCACACAGATACGCAGTATTTT
cdr3_aa: CSARGQHTDTQYF

d_call: -
j_call: TRBJ1-6
v_call: TRBV30
clone_size: -
cdr3_nt: TGTGCCTGGAGTCTGGCAGGGAAAGATTCACCCCTCCACTTT
cdr3_aa: CAWSLAGKDSPLHF

d_call: -
j_call: TRBJ1-4
v_call: TRBV12-3/TRBV12-4
clone_size: -
cdr3_nt: TGTGCCAGCACTCGGGCCCAGGAAGTCAGTGAAAAACTGTTTTTT
cdr3_aa: CASTRAQEVSEKLFF

d_call: -
j_call: TRBJ1-5
v_call: TRBV15
clone_size: -
cdr3_nt: TGTGCCACCCAATGGGCCCAGGAGCCCCAGCATTTT
cdr3_aa: CATQWAQEPQHF

d_call: -
j_call: TRBJ2-1
v_call: TRBV20-1
clone_size: -
cdr3_nt: TGCAGTGCTAGACTAGCTCCCTCCTACAATGAGCAGTTCTTC
cdr3_aa: CSARLAPSYNEQFF

d_call: -
j_call: TRBJ1-1
v_call: TRBV5-4
clone_size: -
cdr3_nt: TGTGCCAGCAGCCTCCGGGCAGGGGTTGCGGGGACTGAAGCTTTCTTT
cdr3_aa: CASSLRAGVAGTEAFF

d_call: TRBD1
j_call: TRBJ1-1
v_call: TRBV28
clone_size: once
cdr3_nt: TGTGCCAGCAGTCCCCCTTCGACAGGGGGGACTGAAGCTTTCTTT
cdr3_aa: CASSPPSTGGTEAFF

d_call: TRBD1
j_call: TRBJ2-4
v_call: TRBV5-1
clone_size: -
cdr3_nt: TGCGCCAGCAGCTTAGGGCGGCGACAGGGCACAAACATTCAGTACTTC
cdr3_aa: CASSLGRRQGTNIQYF

d_call: -
j_call: TRBJ2-5
v_call: TRBV20-1
clone_size: -
cdr3_nt: TGCAGTGCTAGAGCCCTACAAGAGACCCAGTACTTC
cdr3_aa: CSARALQETQYF

d_call: TRBD2
j_call: TRBJ2-7
v_call: TRBV29-1
clone_size: -
cdr3_nt: TGCAGCGTTGACGGGCTAGCGGGCGAGCAGTACTTC
cdr3_aa: CSVDGLAGEQYF

d_call: -
j_call: TRBJ1-5
v_call: TRBV27
clone_size: -
cdr3_nt: TGTGCCAGCAGTTTACGACGGGGAAGCAATCAGCCCCAGCATTTT
cdr3_aa: CASSLRRGSNQPQHF

d_call: -
j_call: TRBJ1-1
v_call: TRBV6-2/TRBV6-3
clone_size: -
cdr3_nt: TGTGCCAGCAGTAACCTGAGGGGCCAATACCCCACTGAAGCTTTCTTT
cdr3_aa: CASSNLRGQYPTEAFF

d_call: -
j_call: TRBJ1-1
v_call: TRBV5-1
clone_size: many
cdr3_nt: TGTGCCAGCAGCTTAGGGGGGAACACTGAAGCTTTCTTT
cdr3_aa: CASSLGGNTEAFF

d_call: TRBD2
j_call: TRBJ2-5
v_call: TRBV3-1
clone_size: -
cdr3_nt: TGTGCCAGCAGCCACGCTAGCGGTCCGGGGACCCAGTACTTC
cdr3_aa: CASSHASGPGTQYF